These 26 T cell receptor beta chains were all obtained from the same sample, sequenced in a study of cytomegalovirus exposure and HLA in healthy donors. Amplification used 60 Vbeta primers and 13 Jbeta primers. This table comes from immunoSEQ multiplex PCR, and its TCRdb copy is limited to in-frame clones, with some not included. The sample lists some 200,000 clones, 80% to 90% occurring once. Specimen: PBMCs. The receptors derive from a woman under 30 in good health and CMV-seronegative.

The V call is TRBV27, the J call TRBJ1-5; no clear D gene. CDR1 and CDR2 from the germline V gene are MNHEY and SMNVEV (reference sequence). V lost 0 bases to trimming and J lost 2 bases, with 5 bases between them. This CDR3 is 14 amino acids long. The CDR3 sequence: CASSLSRGNQPQHF. In DNA, the CDR3 is TGTGCCAGCAGTTTATCGAGGGGCAATCAGCCCCAGCATTTT.

The CDR3 nucleotides read TGTGCCAGCAGGCAAAGGGGTGGAGCGTCTTACACTGAAGCTTTCTTT. It is translated as CASRQRGGASYTEAFF. The rearrangement links TRBV2 to TRBJ1-1; a weak D match, TRBD1 (5 bases). Trimming removed 6 bases from V and 3 bases from J, with 20 bases in between. The CDR3 length is 16 residues. In germline, CDR1 is SNHLY, CDR2 FYNNEI.

The rearrangement joins TRBV30 to TRBJ2-7, with TRBD1 as a possible D gene (6 bases). CDR1 is GTSNPN, CDR2 SVGIG, per germline (reference sequence). The CDR3 covers 11 residues. Between the trimmed V and J ends, which lost 3 bases and 12 bases, there was a span of 15 bases. The CDR3 region has the DNA TGTGCCTGGAGCGCAGGGGCCCTCGGGTACTTC. It yields the protein CAWSAGALGYF.

The chain employs TRBV5-6 and TRBJ2-5; 11 nucleotides line up with TRBD1. The germline V gene has CDR1 SGHDT and CDR2 YYEEEE. Trimming took 4 bases from V and 6 from J; bases not matched to a gene: 8. The CDR3 is made up of 15 amino acids. The CDR3 protein is CASSQGTGGMKTQYF. The CDR3 DNA follows: TGTGCCAGCAGCCAGGGGACAGGGGGTATGAAGACCCAGTACTTC.

The rearrangement links TRBV2 to TRBJ2-7; TRBD1 aligns across 10 bases. From germline, CDR1 is SNHLY and CDR2 FYNNEI. V shed 4 bases, J shed 3 bases, and the junction held 6 bases outside the gene matches. The CDR3 length is 15 residues. The CDR3 region has the DNA TGTGCCAGCAGTGGCTCCGGGACAGGGGACTACGAGCAGTACTTC. Encoded protein: CASSGSGTGDYEQYF.

The chain uses TRBV25-1 and TRBJ2-6, with unresolved D. Germline V gene sequence: CDR1 MGHDK, CDR2 SYGVNS. The CDR3 is 15 amino acids. Trimming left V 2 bases short and J 1 base short, with 6 bases between. The CDR3 region has the DNA TGTGCCAGCAGTGAAATCGGGTCTGGGGCCAACGTCCTGACTTTC. Translating it yields CASSEIGSGANVLTF.

The rearrangement links TRBV14 to TRBJ2-7; D ambiguous. CDR1 is SGHDN, CDR2 FVKESK, per germline. The ends were cut back, 1 base at V and 9 bases at J, with 13 bases in the middle. This CDR3 has 13 residues. CDR3 nucleotides: TGTGCCAGCAGCCAAGGCCTCCTAATTGGGCAGTACTTC. Encoded protein: CASSQGLLIGQYF. Variable domain in full (rest from reference TRBV14 and TRBJ2-7): EAGVTQFPSHSVIEKGQTVTLRCDPISGHDNLYWYRRVMGKEIKFLLHFVKESKQDESGMPNNRFLAERTGGTYSTLKVQPAELEDSGVYFCASSQGLLIGQYFGPGTRLTVT.

The chain combines TRBV5-4 with TRBJ2-1, with D unresolved. The CDR3 contains 14 residues. V lost 0 bases and J lost 5, with 9 bases in between. In germline, CDR1 is SGHNT, CDR2 YYREEE (reference sequence). CDR3 DNA: TGTGCCAGCAGCTTGGACGGAGATGACAATGAGCAGTTCTTC. The encoded protein is CASSLDGDDNEQFF.

This sequence joins TRBV27 and TRBJ2-3; no clear D. Trimming took 2 bases from V and 6 from J, leaving 6 bases between them. In germline, CDR1 is MNHEY, CDR2 SMNVEV (reference sequence). CDR3 length: 12 amino acids. The CDR3 bases are TGTGCCAGCAGTTTACTTTCCGATACGCAGTATTTT. Its translation: CASSLLSDTQYF.

The CDR3: CASSQDRGNTGELFF. The DNA of the CDR3 is TGCGCCAGCAGCCAAGACAGGGGGAACACCGGGGAGCTGTTTTTT. The chain links TRBV4-3 to TRBJ2-2; D may be TRBD1 (6 bases). V was clipped by 0 bases and J by 1 base, with 6 bases between them. This CDR3 has 15 amino acids. CDR1 is LGHNA and CDR2 is YSLEER in the germline V gene.

The rearrangement uses TRBV4-2 and TRBJ2-1; TRBD2 aligns across 12 bases. The ends lost 0 bases at V and 4 bases at J; junction bases unmatched: 7. Germline CDR1 and CDR2: LGHNA and YNFKEQ. CDR3 length equals 18 residues. The DNA of the CDR3 is TGTGCCAGCAGCCAAGATAGGCCGGGACTAGCGGGTTACAATGAGCAGTTCTTC. Translated, it gives CASSQDRPGLAGYNEQFF.

This clone was seen only once. This chain connects TRBV5-4 to TRBJ2-4; 7 positions match TRBD1. Germline V CDR1 and CDR2: SGHNT, YYREEE (reference sequence). The CDR3 runs to 11 residues. After removal of 6 bases from V and 11 bases from J, the junction contained 5 bases not matched to a gene. This CDR3 is CASTRQGVQYF. In nucleotides, the CDR3 is TGTGCCAGCACTCGACAGGGCGTTCAGTACTTC.

The chain combines TRBV6-6 with TRBJ1-2; tentatively, D is TRBD1 (5 bases). In germline, CDR1 is MNHNY, CDR2 SVGAGI (reference sequence). The CDR3 contains 15 residues. V lost 5 bases, J lost 7 bases, and 20 bases lay in between. CDR3 in amino acids: CASSPQGSPLGGYTF. CDR3 DNA: TGTGCCAGCAGTCCTCAGGGAAGCCCCTTAGGTGGCTACACCTTC.

This clone was found once. This chain links TRBV2 with TRBJ1-2, with D unresolved. Germline CDR1 SNHLY, CDR2 FYNNEI. The CDR3 is 11 amino acids. The V end was cut by 11 bases, the J end by 4 bases, with 11 bases between. CDR3 region: CALGLRYGYTF. DNA of the CDR3: TGTGCCCTCGGACTTCGCTATGGCTACACCTTC.

This clone appeared once. The chain couples TRBV6-5 to TRBJ2-7; 8 positions match TRBD1. The J segment lost 0 bases and the V segment lost 2 bases, leaving 3 bases of the junction unmatched. The V gene's germline CDR1 is MNHEY and CDR2 SVGAGI. This CDR3 contains 15 residues. CDR3 DNA sequence: TGTGCCAGCAGTTACGACAGGGGCGGCTCCTACGAGCAGTACTTC. As protein: CASSYDRGGSYEQYF.

This clone was seen just once. The chain links TRBV7-9 to TRBJ2-1; perhaps TRBD1 as D (6 bases). V was shortened by 0 bases and J by 2 bases, with 8 bases between the two germline ends. The CDR3 loop spans 15 amino acids. The germline V gene encodes CDR1 SEHNR and CDR2 FQNEAQ (reference sequence). CDR3 in DNA: TGTGCCAGCAGCTTAGCTGGGACAACCTACAATGAGCAGTTCTTC. It encodes CASSLAGTTYNEQFF. The whole variable domain, filled in from reference TRBV7-9 and TRBJ2-1, reads DTGVSQNPRHKITKRGQNVTFRCDPISEHNRLYWYRQTLGQGPEFLTYFQNEAQLEKSRLLSDRFSAERPKGSFSTLEIQRTEQGDSAMYLCASSLAGTTYNEQFFGPGTRLTVL.

The J gene is TRBJ2-7, the V gene TRBV15; D is unresolved. Germline CDR1 and CDR2: LNHNV and YYDKDF (reference sequence). The CDR3 has 10 residues. The germline V and J ends were trimmed by 7 bases and 3 bases, with 4 bases remaining between them. CDR3 region: CATTIYEQYF. In nucleotides, the CDR3 is TGTGCCACCACCATCTACGAGCAGTACTTC.

The chain is built from TRBV7-8 and TRBJ1-5; TRBD1 is a possible D gene (6 bases). The germline gives CDR1 SGHVS, CDR2 FQNEAQ. The V end was cut by 6 bases, the J end by 2 bases, with 14 bases between. This CDR3 has 15 amino acids. DNA of the CDR3: TGTGCCAGCAGTCCTCAGGGGCGAGGCAATCAGCCCCAGCATTTT. This translates into CASSPQGRGNQPQHF.

The rearrangement links TRBV4-3 to TRBJ2-7, with D uncertain. V lost 4 bases and J lost 0, with 10 bases in between. The CDR3 is made up of 14 amino acids. The germline V gene encodes CDR1 LGHNA and CDR2 YSLEER. Here the CDR3 DNA reads TGCGCCAGCAGCCCCCACGAACTCTCCTACGAGCAGTACTTC. This codes for CASSPHELSYEQYF.

The rearrangement uses TRBV19 and TRBJ2-3, with 7 bases identical to TRBD1. Germline V gene data show CDR1 as LNHDA and CDR2 as SQIVND (reference sequence). The CDR3 sequence is 15 residues long. J was trimmed by 5 bases and V by 3 bases; bases with no gene match: 8. The CDR3 loop reads CASSITRDSEDTQYF. In DNA form, the CDR3 reads TGTGCCAGTAGTATTACCAGGGACAGTGAAGATACGCAGTATTTT.

Here the CDR3 DNA reads TGCAGCGTTGACAGGGATGATGGCTACACCTTC. This translates into CSVDRDDGYTF. The chain is built from TRBV29-1 and TRBJ1-2; TRBD1 might be the D (5 bases). V was pared by 3 bases and J by 6 bases, with 8 bases between. This CDR3 contains 11 residues. The germline gives CDR1 SQVTM, CDR2 ANQGSEA.

The chain couples TRBV28 to TRBJ2-3, with D tentatively TRBD1 (5 bases). Germline V gene sequence: CDR1 MDHEN, CDR2 SYDVKM. V shed 1 base and J shed 14 bases, with 16 bases lying between them. The CDR3 loop spans 13 amino acids. The CDR3 bases are TGTGCCAGCAGTTTATATAGGGCAGGGTCGGGGTATTTT. As protein: CASSLYRAGSGYF.

Here the CDR3 reads CASSPSSLSGSYNEQFF. As DNA, the CDR3 is TGCGCCAGCAGCCCGTCGTCACTTTCGGGGTCCTACAATGAGCAGTTCTTC. The rearrangement joins TRBV4-3 to TRBJ2-1; weak D call: TRBD2 (5 bases). The V and J ends lost 4 bases and 1 base respectively, with 17 bases between them. CDR1 and CDR2 from the germline V gene are LGHNA and YSLEER. The CDR3 is 17 amino acids.

A word on this clone: Sequence at one end of the junction differs from germline and may be a read error. The chain combines TRBV2 with TRBJ2-6, with D possibly being TRBD1 (6 bases). Germline V gene lookup returns CDR1 SNHLY and CDR2 FYNNEI. This CDR3 has 15 residues. Here the CDR3 DNA reads TGTGCCAGCAGTATACAGGGCTCTGGGGCCAACGGCCTGACTTTC. As protein: CASSIQGSGANGLTF.

This clone was picked up one time. The chain has TRBV5-6 and TRBJ2-3; tentatively, D is TRBD2 (5 bases). Germline lookup yields CDR1 SGHDT and CDR2 YYEEEE. This CDR3 comprises 15 residues. V lost 4 bases, J lost 2 bases, and 14 bases lay in between. CDR3 amino acids: CASSEPGYTTDTQYF. In DNA, the CDR3 is TGTGCCAGCAGCGAGCCGGGGTATACCACAGATACGCAGTATTTT.

This clone occurred once. As DNA, the CDR3 is TGTGCCAGCAGGGAAGGGGGCGCGTCTGGAAACACCATATATTTT. This gives the protein CASREGGASGNTIYF. The genes are TRBV28 and TRBJ1-3, with 7 positions matching TRBD1. V was clipped by 6 bases and J by 1 base; unmatched bases: 6. This CDR3 has 15 amino acids. The germline V gene encodes CDR1 MDHEN and CDR2 SYDVKM.